One sample yielded the 24 T cell receptor beta chains listed below, sequenced in a study of technical replicates of blood from a handful of donors. Data came from immunoSEQ multiplex PCR; TCRdb stores just in-frame clones and leaves some out. The data hold tens of thousands of clones, with approximately 90% observed a single time. What was sequenced was T cells isolated from PBMCs. The source is a human donor in good health.

The V and J genes are TRBV18 and TRBJ2-3; 10 nucleotides align to TRBD1. The CDR3 runs to 17 residues. Germline lookup yields CDR1 KGHSH and CDR2 LQKENI. The junction had 11 bases not matched to a gene; V was cut back by 2 bases and J by 6 bases. The CDR3 sequence is CASSPTTGGNGLDTQYF. CDR3 bases: TGTGCCAGCTCACCAACGACAGGGGGCAATGGGTTGGATACGCAGTATTTT.

J is TRBJ1-3 and V is TRBV14, with 7 bases lining up with TRBD1. CDR3 length: 17 amino acids. V was clipped by 0 bases and J by 2 bases; unmatched bases: 7. Germline lookup yields CDR1 SGHDN and CDR2 FVKESK. CDR3 nucleotides: TGTGCCAGCAGCCAAGATCTCCCAGGGGGGACTGGAAACACCATATATTTT. Translated, it gives CASSQDLPGGTGNTIYF.

This clone has only one observation. The chain carries TRBV4-3 and TRBJ1-2, with 9 nucleotides matching TRBD1. CDR1 is LGHNA, CDR2 YSLEER, per germline. This CDR3 contains 16 residues. Trimming cost V 6 bases and J 4 bases; bases outside gene matches: 12. Here the CDR3 reads CASSYEKGQGSYGYTF. In DNA form, the CDR3 reads TGCGCCAGCAGTTATGAAAAGGGACAGGGTAGCTATGGCTACACCTTC.

CDR3 nucleotide sequence: TGTGCCAGCAGCTTACAGGTTGGGAATGAAAAACTGTTTTTT. It translates to CASSLQVGNEKLFF. This chain joins TRBV7-9 and TRBJ1-4; no firm D call. CDR3 length equals 14 residues. V lost 2 bases and J lost 5, with 9 bases in between. Germline CDR1 and CDR2: SEHNR and FQNEAQ (reference sequence).

The CDR3 protein is CASSRQGASGSYYYEQYF. CDR3 sequence (DNA): TGTGCCAGTAGTAGACAGGGGGCAAGCGGGTCGTACTACTACGAGCAGTACTTC. The V gene is TRBV19, the J gene TRBJ2-7, with 10 bases aligning to TRBD1. There are 18 residues in the CDR3. Germline loops: CDR1 LNHDA, CDR2 SQIVND (reference sequence). The junction had 15 bases not matched to a gene; V was cut back by 4 bases and J by 3 bases.

J is TRBJ2-7 and V is TRBV18; no definite D call. V lost 2 bases to trimming and J lost 0 bases, with 11 bases between them. This CDR3 contains 15 residues. The V gene's germline CDR1 is KGHSH and CDR2 LQKENI. The CDR3 protein is CASSPLQVSSYEQYF. The CDR3 nucleotides are TGTGCCAGCTCACCATTGCAGGTGAGCTCCTACGAGCAGTACTTC.

CDR3 region: CASSLLGTGWHQPQHF. CDR3 coding DNA: TGTGCCAGCAGCTTACTCGGGACAGGGTGGCATCAGCCCCAGCATTTT. V gene TRBV7-2 combines with J gene TRBJ1-5, with 9 bases lining up with TRBD1. This CDR3 region has 16 residues. V shed 2 bases, J shed 5 bases, and the junction held 7 bases outside the gene matches. Germline loops: CDR1 SGHTA, CDR2 FQGNSA.

The gene calls are TRBV4-2 and TRBJ2-5, with TRBD2 matching 14 bases. This CDR3 has 17 residues. CDR1 LGHNA and CDR2 YNFKEQ come from the germline V gene. Losses at the gene ends were 1 base for V and 4 bases for J; bases not matched to a gene: 5. In DNA, the CDR3 is TGTGCCAGCAGCCAAGCCCCGACTAGCGGGAGGGCAGAGACCCAGTACTTC. Translated, it gives CASSQAPTSGRAETQYF.

The chain couples TRBV5-8 to TRBJ1-1; D is uncertain. Germline CDR1 is SGHTS and CDR2 is YDEGEE. The V and J ends lost 8 bases and 7 bases respectively, with 12 bases between them. The CDR3 has 11 residues. The CDR3 protein is CARKTAGEAFF. CDR3 DNA sequence: TGTGCCAGAAAAACTGCCGGTGAAGCTTTCTTT.

Points on this clone: The same CDR3 also results from other DNA sequences found in this sample. J is TRBJ2-2 and V is TRBV27; D remains unclear. Per germline, CDR1 MNHEY and CDR2 SMNVEV (reference sequence). This CDR3 region has 13 residues. Trimming took 0 bases from V and 5 from J, leaving 4 bases between them. CDR3 in amino acids: CASSLSRTGELFF. As DNA, the CDR3 is TGTGCCAGCAGTTTATCGCGAACCGGGGAGCTGTTTTTT.

J is TRBJ2-3 and V is TRBV27; 14 bases match TRBD2. This CDR3 is 16 amino acids long. CDR1 is MNHEY, CDR2 SMNVEV, per germline (reference sequence). The V and J ends lost 8 bases and 5 bases, in that order; junction bases with no gene match: 9. CDR3 loop: CASCPGTSGSRDTQYF. In DNA, the CDR3 is TGTGCCAGCTGTCCCGGGACTAGCGGGAGTAGAGATACGCAGTATTTT.

J is TRBJ2-1 and V is TRBV11-3, with a tentative D call TRBD1 (6 bases). Per the germline V gene, CDR1 is SGHNT and CDR2 is YENEEA. Trimming shortened V by 0 bases and J by 6 bases, and 12 bases separated the two germline ends. The CDR3 extends over 15 amino acids. CDR3 region: CASSLEGQTTNEQFF. The CDR3 bases are TGTGCCAGCAGCTTAGAAGGACAGACAACCAATGAGCAGTTCTTC.

This clone was counted between two and nine times. The rearrangement uses TRBV19 and TRBJ2-7; TRBD2 aligns across 7 bases. With V trimmed by 5 bases and J by 5 bases, 6 bases remained unmatched. CDR3 length: 13 residues. The germline CDR1 and CDR2 sequences are LNHDA and SQIVND (reference sequence). The CDR3 nucleotides are TGTGCCAGTAGTCGCGGGAGAAGAGACGAGCAGTACTTC. Protein: CASSRGRRDEQYF.

The CDR3 DNA reads as TGTGCCAGCAGCCCCTTTAGGGAGGCTAATGAGCAGTTCTTC. Translation gives CASSPFREANEQFF. The J gene is TRBJ2-1, the V gene TRBV14; tentatively, D is TRBD2 (6 bases). Germline V lookup: CDR1 SGHDN, CDR2 FVKESK. This CDR3 has 14 amino acids. V lost 4 bases to trimming and J lost 7 bases, with 14 bases between them.

The CDR3 region has the DNA TGTGCCAGCAAGAGGACAGGGGGAGGAAACACCATATATTTT. Translated: CASKRTGGGNTIYF. The V gene is TRBV6-5, the J gene TRBJ1-3; 10 nucleotides line up with TRBD1. The germline CDR1 and CDR2 sequences are MNHEY and SVGAGI. V shed 7 bases, J shed 4 bases, and the junction held 4 bases outside the gene matches. The CDR3 length is 14 residues.

The chain carries TRBV11-3 and TRBJ1-1; D gene unclear. Trimming left V 2 bases short and J 1 base short, with 8 bases between. The germline V gene encodes CDR1 SGHNT and CDR2 YENEEA. The CDR3 covers 14 residues. The CDR3 sequence is CASSLTRGNTEAFF. CDR3 in DNA: TGTGCCAGCAGCTTAACTCGGGGGAACACTGAAGCTTTCTTT.

The rearrangement links TRBV30 to TRBJ2-3, with 10 positions matching TRBD2. Germline loops: CDR1 GTSNPN, CDR2 SVGIG (reference sequence). The CDR3 is made up of 17 amino acids. V shed 0 bases, J shed 2 bases, and the junction held 8 bases outside the gene matches. CDR3 protein: CAWSVRRTSGFTDTQYF. The DNA for the CDR3 is TGTGCCTGGAGTGTACGAAGGACTAGCGGCTTCACAGATACGCAGTATTTT.

This clone was observed once. The rearrangement uses TRBV7-9 and TRBJ2-3; 12 bases are shared with TRBD2. The V and J ends lost 5 bases and 6 bases, in that order; junction bases with no gene match: 6. This CDR3 has 15 amino acids. The germline V gene has CDR1 SEHNR and CDR2 FQNEAQ (reference sequence). CDR3 bases: TGTGCCAGCAGCCCCCTAGCGGGAGGGCCGGATACGCAGTATTTT. Protein sequence: CASSPLAGGPDTQYF.

The chain is built from TRBV7-3 and TRBJ2-3, with 8 bases aligning to TRBD2. Per germline, CDR1 SGHTA and CDR2 FQGTGA. The CDR3 loop spans 16 amino acids. Trimming cost V 1 base and J 3 bases; bases outside gene matches: 6. The CDR3: CASSLMPSGLTDTQYF. Here the CDR3 DNA reads TGTGCCAGCAGCTTAATGCCTAGCGGGTTAACAGATACGCAGTATTTT.

The V gene is TRBV5-1, the J gene TRBJ2-5; 9 bases agree with TRBD1. Germline V gene sequence: CDR1 SGHRS, CDR2 YFSETQ. CDR3 length equals 17 residues. V shed 0 bases, J shed 2 bases, and the junction held 8 bases outside the gene matches. The CDR3 spells CASSLVITGGRQETQYF. CDR3 sequence (DNA): TGCGCCAGCAGCTTGGTGATCACAGGGGGCAGGCAAGAGACCCAGTACTTC.

V usage is TRBV7-2 and J usage is TRBJ1-2; D gene ambiguous. The CDR3 is 13 residues long. Germline V gives CDR1 SGHTA, CDR2 FQGNSA. Trimming pared 2 bases from V and 4 bases from J, leaving 8 bases between. As DNA, the CDR3 is TGTGCCAGCAGCTTAACGGGGAGCTATGGCTACACCTTC. Its protein product is CASSLTGSYGYTF. The complete variable domain, with remaining parts taken from reference TRBV7-2 and TRBJ1-2, reads GAGVSQSPSNKVTEKGKDVELRCDPISGHTALYWYRQSLGQGLEFLIYFQGNSAPDKSGLPSDRFSAERTGGSVSTLTIQRTQQEDSAVYLCASSLTGSYGYTFGSGTRLTVV.

V and J are TRBV4-1 and TRBJ2-3, with D possibly matching TRBD2 (6 bases). The V gene's germline CDR1 is MGHRA and CDR2 YSYEKL. Trimming cost V 1 base and J 6 bases, with 14 bases left between them. The CDR3 is 15 residues long. The CDR3 bases are TGCGCCAGCAGCCAAGTGGGAGGAGGGTCGGATACGCAGTATTTT. Translating it yields CASSQVGGGSDTQYF.

This chain links TRBV18 with TRBJ2-3; a possible D gene is TRBD1 (6 bases). The germline CDR1 and CDR2 sequences are KGHSH and LQKENI. CDR3 length equals 16 residues. The V and J ends lost 3 bases and 1 base respectively, with 14 bases between them. DNA for the CDR3: TGTGCCAGCTCACCCCAACAGGGTTTCGGCACAGATACGCAGTATTTT. It yields the protein CASSPQQGFGTDTQYF.

The CDR3 spells CASSLAWGQRAYEQYF. As DNA, the CDR3 is TGCGCCAGCAGCTTAGCTTGGGGACAGCGAGCCTACGAGCAGTACTTC. The chain has TRBV23-1 and TRBJ2-7, with 7 bases fitting TRBD1. Being an ORF, TRBV23-1 has a function that is uncertain. V dropped 6 bases and J dropped 2; count of bases not matched to a gene: 13. The CDR3 loop spans 16 amino acids.